This T cell receptor beta chain emerged from a study of T cells in localized non-small cell lung cancer. Method: immunoSEQ multiplex PCR; TCRdb's copy keeps in-frame clones and lacks some. The sample includes about 21,000 clones, roughly 88% of them seen just once. Findings of the study overall: Median around 56 top-100 tumor clones were shared with paired adjacent lung. Higher T cell density in the blood was associated with longer overall survival, whereas higher adjacent-lung clonality associated with shorter survival.

A remark on this clone: As yet, its antigen is unknown.

The receptor comes from a male donor aged 60 or over with stage II lung adenocarcinoma. The specimen was peripheral blood mononuclear cells, collected before any cancer treatment.

CDR3: CASSLTLNTEAFF. The CDR3 bases are TGTGCCAGCAGCTTAACCCTGAACACTGAAGCTTTCTTT. The chain employs TRBV7-9 and TRBJ1-1; D is unresolved. The CDR3 consists of 13 residues. V was trimmed by 2 bases and J by 0 bases, leaving 4 bases between them. In germline, CDR1 is SEHNR, CDR2 FQNEAQ (reference sequence). The variable domain in full, completed from reference TRBV7-9 and TRBJ1-1, reads DTGVSQNPRHKITKRGQNVTFRCDPISEHNRLYWYRQTLGQGPEFLTYFQNEAQLEKSRLLSDRFSAERPKGSFSTLEIQRTEQGDSAMYLCASSLTLNTEAFFGQGTRLTVV.